Each of the 17 T cell receptor beta chains below was sequenced from the same sample in a study of OX40 agonist ivuxolimab in advanced cancers. Profiling relied on immunoSEQ multiplex PCR, and the TCRdb table lists in-frame clones only, not all of them. In the table there are around 80,000 clones, around 80% of which are singletons. The sequenced sample was CD4+ or CD8+ T cells sorted from blood, obtained in a trial of the OX40 agonist ivuxolimab. These receptors all stem from an adult with an advanced solid tumor such as melanoma, head and neck, liver or kidney cancer.

The chain links TRBV10-1 to TRBJ1-2; 7 nucleotides agree with TRBD1. The germline gives CDR1 WNHNN, CDR2 SYGVQD (reference sequence). Trimming removed 4 bases from V and 8 bases from J; junction bases left unmatched: 7. This CDR3 spans 13 amino acids. This CDR3 reads CASSVYRQGGYTF. DNA for the CDR3: TGCGCCAGCAGTGTCTACCGACAGGGAGGCTACACCTTC.

The chain uses TRBV7-9 and TRBJ1-2; D not certain. Deletions cut 5 bases from V and 6 bases from J, with 13 bases between. Per germline, CDR1 SEHNR and CDR2 FQNEAQ (reference sequence). The CDR3 is 13 residues long. DNA of the CDR3: TGTGCCAGCAGCCACCGGGCTCCCGATGGCTACACCTTC. Encoded protein: CASSHRAPDGYTF.

The chain joins TRBV6-6 to TRBJ2-7; D call uncertain. V was shortened by 5 bases and J by 3 bases, with 5 bases between the two germline ends. Germline CDR1 and CDR2: MNHNY and SVGAGI (reference sequence). This CDR3 contains 11 residues. The DNA of the CDR3 is TGTGCCAGCAGTCCGAACTACGAGCAGTACTTC. As protein: CASSPNYEQYF.

V gene TRBV5-1 combines with J gene TRBJ1-2, with 11 bases matching TRBD1. This CDR3 has 15 amino acids. CDR1 is SGHRS and CDR2 is YFSETQ in the germline V gene. The trim removed 5 bases at V and 2 bases at J, leaving 5 bases unmatched. The CDR3 loop reads CASSSRTGGNYGYTF. CDR3 bases: TGCGCCAGCAGTTCTAGGACAGGGGGCAACTATGGCTACACCTTC.

This clone has a single count. This sequence joins TRBV15 and TRBJ2-7; D is undetermined. CDR3 length: 14 residues. The V and J ends lost 0 bases and 0 bases respectively, with 6 bases between them. In germline, CDR1 is LNHNV, CDR2 YYDKDF (reference sequence). CDR3 sequence (DNA): TGTGCCACCAGCAGAGAGGAAGACTCCTACGAGCAGTACTTC. Its translation: CATSREEDSYEQYF.

In regard to this clone: Other DNA variants within this sample encode the same CDR3. The gene calls are TRBV19 and TRBJ1-1; 7 positions agree with TRBD1. The ends lost 6 bases at V and 2 bases at J; junction bases unmatched: 6. Germline loops: CDR1 LNHDA, CDR2 SQIVND (reference sequence). The CDR3 spans 14 residues. DNA for the CDR3: TGTGCCAGTAGCCGGGGACAGTTAAACACTGAAGCTTTCTTT. Its translation: CASSRGQLNTEAFF.

This chain uses TRBV7-3 with TRBJ1-2; D is undetermined. Germline CDR1 reads SGHTA; CDR2 reads FQGTGA. The CDR3 runs 15 residues. Trimming took 5 bases from V and 2 from J, leaving 15 bases between them. The CDR3 DNA follows: TGTGCCAGCAGCAAGAGCGCCAACGTAAACTATGGCTACACCTTC. Encoded protein: CASSKSANVNYGYTF. The whole variable domain, filled in from reference TRBV7-3 and TRBJ1-2, reads GAGVSQTPSNKVTEKGKYVELRCDPISGHTALYWYRQSLGQGPEFLIYFQGTGAADDSGLPNDRFFAVRPEGSVSTLKIQRTERGDSAVYLCASSKSANVNYGYTFGSGTRLTVV.

V usage is TRBV15 and J usage is TRBJ1-4; D gene uncertain. Germline lookup yields CDR1 LNHNV and CDR2 YYDKDF (reference sequence). There are 14 residues in the CDR3. Trimming pared 0 bases from V and 6 bases from J, leaving 8 bases between. DNA of the CDR3: TGTGCCACCAGCAGAGATGGAGGGTATGAAAAACTGTTTTTT. This sequence encodes CATSRDGGYEKLFF.

V is TRBV2 and J is TRBJ2-1; the D gene is possibly TRBD2 (5 bases). CDR1 is SNHLY and CDR2 is FYNNEI in the germline V gene. CDR3 length equals 21 residues. V dropped 7 bases and J dropped 1 base, with 32 bases sitting between them. The CDR3 protein is CASKGLGGLLDGLGSYNEQFF. The CDR3 DNA reads TGTGCCAGCAAAGGGCTGGGCGGGCTACTCGACGGATTGGGTTCCTACAATGAGCAGTTCTTC.

The chain combines TRBV7-2 with TRBJ2-1, with 12 bases that match TRBD2. The CDR3 runs 16 residues. Germline trimming cut 4 bases from V and 16 bases from J; bases unmatched to any gene: 17. CDR1 is SGHTA, CDR2 FQGNSA, per germline. The CDR3 DNA reads as TGTGCCAGCAGCTCAGGACCGGGACTAGCGGGCCATGGGGGTTTCTTC. This encodes CASSSGPGLAGHGGFF.

The V and J genes are TRBV7-7 and TRBJ2-1, with 8 nucleotides matching TRBD2. The CDR3 has 15 residues. V lost 1 base to trimming and J lost 6 bases; unmatched junction nucleotides: 5. Germline CDR1 and CDR2: SSHAT and FNYEAQ (reference sequence). CDR3 coding DNA: TGTGCCAGCAGCTTAGGAGCGGGAGAGGGCAATGAGCAGTTCTTC. As protein: CASSLGAGEGNEQFF.

The chain combines TRBV7-9 with TRBJ1-1; no reliable D call. Germline CDR1 SEHNR, CDR2 FQNEAQ (reference sequence). Between the trimmed V and J ends, which lost 1 base and 8 bases, there was a span of 11 bases. This CDR3 is 13 amino acids long. The CDR3: CASSLDLSEEAFF. The CDR3 DNA reads TGTGCCAGCAGCTTAGATCTTTCAGAAGAAGCTTTCTTT.

The genes are TRBV5-1 and TRBJ2-1; TRBD2 agrees at 12 bases. The V gene's germline CDR1 is SGHRS and CDR2 YFSETQ. V was pared by 4 bases and J by 7 bases, with 9 bases of the junction left unmatched. This CDR3 is built from 16 residues. DNA of the CDR3: TGCGCCAGCAGCGCCATTCGACTAGCGGGAGCTAATGAGCAGTTCTTC. It is translated as CASSAIRLAGANEQFF.

This chain links TRBV10-1 with TRBJ1-5, with 7 bases aligning to TRBD1. V was pared by 2 bases and J by 4 bases, with 5 bases of the junction left unmatched. The V gene's germline CDR1 is WNHNN and CDR2 SYGVQD (reference sequence). The CDR3 loop spans 15 amino acids. CDR3 residues: CASSEDRDPNQPQHF. The CDR3 DNA is TGCGCCAGCAGTGAGGACAGGGACCCAAATCAGCCCCAGCATTTT.

In its sample, this clone was seen once. The V and J genes are TRBV7-9 and TRBJ2-6, with D possibly being TRBD1 (5 bases). Germline V CDR1 and CDR2: SEHNR, FQNEAQ (reference sequence). CDR3 length: 15 residues. Trimming removed 2 bases at V and 4 bases at J, with 9 bases between. This CDR3 reads CASSLRQTGANVLTF. The CDR3, as DNA: TGTGCCAGCAGCTTAAGACAGACAGGGGCCAACGTCCTGACTTTC.

The gene calls are TRBV4-1 and TRBJ2-3, with 13 bases matching TRBD2. Unmatched junction bases numbered 8, after V lost 0 bases and J lost 2 bases. The CDR3 loop spans 19 amino acids. The germline CDR1 and CDR2 sequences are MGHRA and YSYEKL. CDR3 loop: CASSQDPGLAGDNTDTQYF. For the CDR3, the DNA is TGCGCCAGCAGCCAAGATCCCGGACTAGCGGGGGACAACACAGATACGCAGTATTTT.

The chain couples TRBV16 to TRBJ2-4; TRBD2 matches at 7 bases. Germline CDR1 is KGHSY and CDR2 is FQNENV. CDR3 length: 14 residues. Losses at the gene ends were 3 bases for V and 5 bases for J; bases not matched to a gene: 4. In nucleotides, the CDR3 is TGTGCCAGCAGCCAGGGAGGGTCCGAAAACATTCAGTACTTC. Translating it yields CASSQGGSENIQYF.